Following are 5 T cell receptor beta chains from one sample sequenced in a study of patients and donors after allogeneic stem cell transplantation. MiXCR, applied by TCRdb to the RT-PCR reads, yields one record per CDR3 protein. The table has some 960,000 distinct CDR3 sequences, about a sixth seen once. The sample comprised blood, either unsorted or a sorted T cell fraction (not recorded which). These receptors all come from a human donor who was either an allogeneic HSCT recipient or a stem cell or donor lymphocyte infusion donor (not recorded which). It is not recorded whose cells these are; they may come from a transplant donor.

This clonotype was detected only a few times. The V gene is TRBV29-1, the J gene TRBJ2-5, with 7 nucleotides matching TRBD2. The CDR3 has 14 amino acids. Germline V gene data show CDR1 as SQVTM and CDR2 as ANQGSEA. After removal of 3 bases from V and 5 bases from J, the junction contained 9 bases not matched to a gene. The CDR3 bases are TGCAGCGTTGAGACGGGCTGGGGAGGGGAGACCCAGTACTTC. Translating gives CSVETGWGGETQYF.

The chain joins TRBV20-1 to TRBJ2-1; D possibly corresponds to TRBD2 (6 bases). With 6 bases removed from V and 4 bases from J, the gap between germline ends came to 16 bases. The CDR3 has 14 residues. Germline V gene sequence: CDR1 DFQATT, CDR2 SNEGSKA (reference sequence). The CDR3 region is CSAMIGGGYNEQFF. The CDR3 nucleotides are TGCAGTGCCATGATCGGGGGAGGATACAATGAGCAGTTCTTC.

The rearrangement joins TRBV6-5 to TRBJ2-7; possibly TRBD2 for D (8 bases). The CDR3 contains 15 residues. Trimming cost V 0 bases and J 5 bases, with 14 bases left between them. The germline V gene encodes CDR1 MNHEY and CDR2 SVGAGI. The CDR3 loop reads CASSYSGRGHDEQYF. The CDR3 nucleotides are TGTGCCAGCAGTTACTCCGGGAGGGGGCACGACGAGCAGTACTTC.

The rearrangement uses TRBV7-9 and TRBJ2-7, with TRBD1 matching 8 bases. This CDR3 region has 17 residues. The germline CDR1 and CDR2 sequences are SEHNR and FQNEAQ (reference sequence). V trimming: 0 bases; J trimming: 3 bases; junction bases outside the gene matches: 10. CDR3 loop: CASSLAAGGPTDYEQYF. The CDR3 DNA reads as TGTGCCAGCAGCTTAGCGGCAGGGGGCCCCACCGACTACGAGCAGTACTTC.

CDR3 residues: CASSLEPGAKNIQYF. The CDR3 DNA reads as TGTGCCAGCAGCTTAGAACCCGGTGCCAAAAACATTCAGTACTTC. The chain employs TRBV7-2 and TRBJ2-4, with D unclear. CDR3 length: 15 amino acids. Per germline, CDR1 SGHTA and CDR2 FQGNSA. V dropped 1 base and J dropped 1 base, with 8 bases sitting between them.